This passage covers 19 T cell receptor beta chains from one sample sequenced in a study of shared clonotypes between healthy human individuals. Sequencing used immunoSEQ multiplex PCR; TCRdb keeps in-frame clones, though not all of them. Seen here are hundreds of thousands of clones, under 80% observed once, and the top ten hold 1.5% to 2%. Sample: memory CD4+ T cells sorted from blood. Specified subset: CD45RA-negative fraction. These receptors were collected from a woman aged 25 to 45 in good health.

This chain connects TRBV6-5 to TRBJ2-3; 7 bases are a match to TRBD1. This CDR3 contains 15 residues. Germline assignment: CDR1 MNHEY and CDR2 SVGAGI. The ends lost 0 bases at V and 2 bases at J; junction bases unmatched: 2. This CDR3 reads CASSYSGTATDTQYF. The CDR3 DNA sequence: TGTGCCAGCAGTTACTCGGGGACAGCCACAGATACGCAGTATTTT.

The chain carries TRBV6-5 and TRBJ1-5; D is perhaps TRBD1 (5 bases). Trimming pared 5 bases from V and 5 bases from J, leaving 7 bases between. This CDR3 is built from 12 residues. CDR1 is MNHEY, CDR2 SVGAGI, per germline. For the CDR3, the DNA is TGTGCCAGCAGTGGCAGGGATCAGCCCCAGCATTTT. Its protein product is CASSGRDQPQHF.

A few counts support this clone. The V call is TRBV14, the J call TRBJ2-7, with D maybe TRBD2 (6 bases). CDR1 and CDR2 (germline): SGHDN, FVKESK. The length of the CDR3 is 14 residues. V gave up 0 bases and J gave up 4 bases, with 10 bases separating them. The DNA of the CDR3 is TGTGCCAGCAGCCAAGATTGGAGGGCATACGAGCAGTACTTC. Protein sequence: CASSQDWRAYEQYF. Looking up the rest from reference TRBV14 and TRBJ2-7 gives the full variable domain: EAGVTQFPSHSVIEKGQTVTLRCDPISGHDNLYWYRRVMGKEIKFLLHFVKESKQDESGMPNNRFLAERTGGTYSTLKVQPAELEDSGVYFCASSQDWRAYEQYFGPGTRLTVT.

V usage is TRBV10-3 and J usage is TRBJ1-1; TRBD1 might be the D (5 bases). Trimming stripped 2 bases from V and 7 bases from J, with 8 bases between. Germline V gene lookup returns CDR1 ENHRY and CDR2 SYGVKD. The CDR3 contains 12 residues. This CDR3 reads CAISEGAGEAFF. CDR3 coding DNA: TGTGCCATCAGTGAGGGGGCAGGTGAAGCTTTCTTT.

This clone was observed a single time. This sample includes further DNA sequences coding for the same CDR3. The chain couples TRBV29-1 to TRBJ2-5; TRBD1 aligns across 10 bases. Germline CDR1 is SQVTM and CDR2 is ANQGSEA. The junction had 2 bases not matched to a gene; V was cut back by 6 bases and J by 4 bases. This CDR3 is built from 12 residues. Here the CDR3 DNA reads TGCAGCGTAGACAGGGGGCGAGAGACCCAGTACTTC. Protein sequence: CSVDRGRETQYF.

This clone occurred many times. This same CDR3 is encoded by further DNA sequences in the sample. This sequence joins TRBV10-3 and TRBJ1-1; tentative D call: TRBD1 (5 bases). The CDR3 is 14 residues long. V was trimmed by 2 bases and J by 4 bases, leaving 11 bases between them. The germline V gene encodes CDR1 ENHRY and CDR2 SYGVKD. The CDR3 loop is CAISEVGPGTEAFF. DNA for the CDR3: TGTGCCATCAGTGAGGTGGGGCCTGGCACTGAAGCTTTCTTT.

This sequence joins TRBV5-6 and TRBJ1-2, with a tentative D call TRBD1 (5 bases). Germline V gene lookup returns CDR1 SGHDT and CDR2 YYEEEE. The CDR3 covers 13 residues. V was pared by 3 bases and J by 1 base, with 7 bases between. This CDR3 is CASSSQGNYGYTF. The CDR3 DNA reads TGTGCCAGCAGCTCTCAGGGTAACTATGGCTACACCTTC.

The chain has TRBV7-9 and TRBJ2-7; D gene ambiguous. The CDR3 runs to 14 residues. Germline V CDR1 and CDR2: SEHNR, FQNEAQ (reference sequence). V gave up 0 bases and J gave up 6 bases, with 12 bases separating them. CDR3 DNA sequence: TGTGCCAGCAGCTTAGCCGCCACAACGGGCGAGCAGTACTTC. Translating it yields CASSLAATTGEQYF.

V usage is TRBV11-3 and J usage is TRBJ2-1; the match to TRBD2 covers 9 bases. Per germline, CDR1 SGHNT and CDR2 YENEEA. The V segment lost 6 bases and the J segment 0 bases; nucleotides outside the gene matches: 3. This CDR3 has 15 residues. CDR3 loop: CASSFSGGSYNEQFF. CDR3 coding DNA: TGTGCCAGCAGTTTTAGCGGGGGCTCCTACAATGAGCAGTTCTTC.

The chain has TRBV28 and TRBJ2-7; D possibly corresponds to TRBD1 (6 bases). The CDR3 is 15 amino acids. The V end lost 10 bases, the J end lost 2 bases, and 21 bases lay between the germline ends. Germline V CDR1 and CDR2: MDHEN, SYDVKM. CDR3 coding DNA: TGTGCCACCCTCGCCAGGGGTTCCCCGACCTACGAGCAGTACTTC. This codes for CATLARGSPTYEQYF.

This chain connects TRBV28 to TRBJ1-1; 7 positions match TRBD1. This CDR3 spans 14 amino acids. Germline V gene sequence: CDR1 MDHEN, CDR2 SYDVKM. The V segment lost 5 bases and the J segment 3 bases; nucleotides outside the gene matches: 6. The CDR3 region is CASSTPGQHTEAFF. The CDR3 DNA follows: TGTGCCAGCAGTACACCGGGACAGCACACTGAAGCTTTCTTT.

This chain joins TRBV6-1 and TRBJ2-7; D is unclear. The length of the CDR3 is 16 residues. The V gene lost 0 bases and the J gene lost 3 bases, with 15 bases spanning the gap. The germline gives CDR1 MNHNS, CDR2 SASEGT. The CDR3 coding sequence is TGTGCCAGCAGTGAAGCGAGCCTGACATCTAACTACGAGCAGTACTTC. It translates to CASSEASLTSNYEQYF.

The chain links TRBV7-9 to TRBJ1-4; D is undetermined. There are 12 residues in the CDR3. Germline CDR1 is SEHNR and CDR2 is FQNEAQ (reference sequence). Between the trimmed V and J ends, which lost 1 base and 8 bases, there was a span of 5 bases. The CDR3 spells CASSLGVEKLFF. The CDR3 DNA is TGTGCCAGCAGCTTAGGGGTGGAAAAACTGTTTTTT.

This chain links TRBV18 with TRBJ2-2; 9 positions match TRBD1. This CDR3 is built from 15 residues. Per the germline V gene, CDR1 is KGHSH and CDR2 is LQKENI. The J segment lost 5 bases and the V segment lost 8 bases, leaving 9 bases of the junction unmatched. CDR3 residues: CASVTGGVGTGELFF. The CDR3 DNA reads as TGTGCCAGCGTTACAGGGGGCGTTGGAACCGGGGAGCTGTTTTTT. The full variable domain, in which reference TRBV18 and TRBJ2-2 provide the parts outside the CDR3, is NAGVMQNPRHLVRRRGQEARLRCSPMKGHSHVYWYRQLPEEGLKFMVYLQKENIIDESGMPKERFSAEFPKEGPSILRIQQVVRGDSAAYFCASVTGGVGTGELFFGEGSRLTVL.

DNA for the CDR3: TGTGCCAGCAGCTTGGCCGGGACTAGCTACAATGAGCAGTTCTTC. Translating gives CASSLAGTSYNEQFF. The rearrangement links TRBV5-8 to TRBJ2-1, with 8 positions matching TRBD2. Germline CDR1 SGHTS, CDR2 YDEGEE. CDR3 length equals 15 residues. V gave up 0 bases and J gave up 3 bases; unmatched junction bases: 2. Filled out from reference TRBV5-8 and TRBJ2-1, the complete variable domain reads EAGVTQSPTHLIKTRGQQATLRCSPISGHTSVYWYQQALGLGLQFLLWYDEGEERNRGNFPPRFSGRQFPNYSSELNVNALELEDSALYLCASSLAGTSYNEQFFGPGTRLTVL.

The chain links TRBV7-6 to TRBJ1-1, with 11 bases that match TRBD1. The J segment lost 0 bases and the V segment lost 2 bases, leaving 5 bases of the junction unmatched. The CDR3 extends over 17 amino acids. Per germline, CDR1 SGHVS and CDR2 FNYEAQ. The CDR3 protein is CASSLYGQGALNTEAFF. The CDR3 nucleotides are TGTGCCAGCAGCTTATACGGACAGGGGGCTTTGAACACTGAAGCTTTCTTT.

V usage is TRBV2 and J usage is TRBJ1-5; 9 bases line up with TRBD1. The V gene's germline CDR1 is SNHLY and CDR2 FYNNEI. Losses at the gene ends were 6 bases for V and 0 bases for J; bases not matched to a gene: 9. This CDR3 spans 17 amino acids. CDR3 bases: TGTGCCAGCAGGGACGGGACAGGGCCTTATAGCAATCAGCCCCAGCATTTT. Amino acids: CASRDGTGPYSNQPQHF.

V usage is TRBV5-1 and J usage is TRBJ2-2, with unresolved D. The V end lost 6 bases, the J end lost 4 bases, and 22 bases lay between the germline ends. Germline CDR1 SGHRS, CDR2 YFSETQ. This CDR3 has 17 amino acids. CDR3 nucleotides: TGCGCCAGCACCCTAACCGGCGGCAGTGATAGCACCGGGGAGCTGTTTTTT. Translated: CASTLTGGSDSTGELFF.

The rearrangement joins TRBV5-4 to TRBJ2-3, with D possibly TRBD2 on 6 matching bases. Deletions cut 4 bases from V and 2 bases from J, with 17 bases between. This CDR3 is built from 16 residues. Germline CDR1 reads SGHNT; CDR2 reads YYREEE (reference sequence). The CDR3 sequence: CASSPRGGAATDTQYF. The DNA for the CDR3 is TGTGCCAGCAGCCCCCGTGGAGGGGCGGCCACAGATACGCAGTATTTT.